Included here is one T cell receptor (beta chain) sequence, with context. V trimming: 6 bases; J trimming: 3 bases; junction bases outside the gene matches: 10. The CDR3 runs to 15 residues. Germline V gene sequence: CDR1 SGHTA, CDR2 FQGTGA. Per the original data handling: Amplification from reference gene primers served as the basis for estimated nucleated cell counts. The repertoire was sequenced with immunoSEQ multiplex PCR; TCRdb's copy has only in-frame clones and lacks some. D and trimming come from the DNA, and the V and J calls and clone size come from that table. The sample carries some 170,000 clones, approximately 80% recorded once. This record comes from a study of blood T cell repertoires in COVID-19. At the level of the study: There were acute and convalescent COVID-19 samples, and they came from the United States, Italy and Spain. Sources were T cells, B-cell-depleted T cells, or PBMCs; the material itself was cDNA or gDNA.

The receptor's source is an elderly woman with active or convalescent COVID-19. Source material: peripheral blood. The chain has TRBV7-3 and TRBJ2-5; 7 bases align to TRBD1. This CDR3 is CASSPTGTEKETQYF. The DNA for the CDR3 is TGTGCCAGCAGTCCAACCGGGACAGAAAAAGAGACCCAGTACTTC.